The present T cell receptor (beta chain) was sequenced within a study of cytotoxic CD8 clonotypes in ibrutinib-treated CLL. As for the study in general: Response specimens were obtained following a median treatment duration of around 12 months, with a range of 6 to 36.

Sequenced by immunoSEQ multiplex PCR; TCRdb stores in-frame clones only, minus some. The repertoire includes 15,000 to 20,000 clones, about two thirds of them detected once, and roughly 25% sits in the top ten. With V trimmed by 2 bases and J by 4 bases, 7 bases remained unmatched. Germline V gene lookup returns CDR1 SGHAT and CDR2 FQNNGV. The CDR3 runs to 15 residues. This clone was counted between two and nine times. This sequence joins TRBV11-2 and TRBJ2-7; 8 positions agree with TRBD2. The clonotype was recovered from a human donor with chronic lymphocytic leukemia. Specimen: PBMCs, collected after 12 months of ibrutinib treatment. In DNA, the CDR3 is TGTGCCAGCAGCTTAAGGCGGGAGGTTGAGTACGAGCAGTACTTC. Translated, it gives CASSLRREVEYEQYF.